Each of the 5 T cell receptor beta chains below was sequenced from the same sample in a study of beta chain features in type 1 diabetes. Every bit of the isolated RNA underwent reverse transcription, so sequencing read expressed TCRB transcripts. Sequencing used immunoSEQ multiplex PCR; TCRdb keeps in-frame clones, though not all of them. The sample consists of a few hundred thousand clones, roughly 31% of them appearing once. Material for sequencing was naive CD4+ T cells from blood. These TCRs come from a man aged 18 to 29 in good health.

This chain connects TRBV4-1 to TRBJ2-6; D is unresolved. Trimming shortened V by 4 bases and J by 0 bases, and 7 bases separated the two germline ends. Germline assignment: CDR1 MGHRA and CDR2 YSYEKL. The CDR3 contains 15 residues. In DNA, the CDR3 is TGCGCCAGCAGCCTAGGGTACTCTGGGGCCAACGTCCTGACTTTC. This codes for CASSLGYSGANVLTF.

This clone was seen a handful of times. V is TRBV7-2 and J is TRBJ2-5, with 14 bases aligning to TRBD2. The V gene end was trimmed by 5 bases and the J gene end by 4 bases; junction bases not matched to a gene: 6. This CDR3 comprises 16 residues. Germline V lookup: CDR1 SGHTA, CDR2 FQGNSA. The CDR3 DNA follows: TGTGCCAGCAGCCCCGGACTAGCGGGAGGTTCAGAGACCCAGTACTTC. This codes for CASSPGLAGGSETQYF.

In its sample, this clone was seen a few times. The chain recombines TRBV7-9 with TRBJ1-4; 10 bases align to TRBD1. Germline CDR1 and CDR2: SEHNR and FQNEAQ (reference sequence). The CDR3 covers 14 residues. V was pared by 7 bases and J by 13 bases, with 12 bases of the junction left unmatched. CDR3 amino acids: CASTPPGTGDRLFF. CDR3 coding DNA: TGTGCCAGCACCCCGCCGGGGACAGGGGACCGACTGTTTTTT.

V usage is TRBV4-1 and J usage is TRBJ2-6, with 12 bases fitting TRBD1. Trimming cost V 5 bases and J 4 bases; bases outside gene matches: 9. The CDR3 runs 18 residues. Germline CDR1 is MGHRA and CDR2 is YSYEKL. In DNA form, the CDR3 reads TGCGCCAGCAGCTTCCCCGGGACAGGGGGCTCAGGGGCCAACGTCCTGACTTTC. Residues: CASSFPGTGGSGANVLTF.

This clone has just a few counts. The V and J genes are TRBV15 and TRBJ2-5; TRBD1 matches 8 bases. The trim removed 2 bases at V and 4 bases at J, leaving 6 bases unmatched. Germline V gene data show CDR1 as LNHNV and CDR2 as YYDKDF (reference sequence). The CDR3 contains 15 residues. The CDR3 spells CATSRSTGGGETQYF. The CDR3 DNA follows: TGTGCCACCAGCAGATCTACAGGGGGAGGAGAGACCCAGTACTTC.